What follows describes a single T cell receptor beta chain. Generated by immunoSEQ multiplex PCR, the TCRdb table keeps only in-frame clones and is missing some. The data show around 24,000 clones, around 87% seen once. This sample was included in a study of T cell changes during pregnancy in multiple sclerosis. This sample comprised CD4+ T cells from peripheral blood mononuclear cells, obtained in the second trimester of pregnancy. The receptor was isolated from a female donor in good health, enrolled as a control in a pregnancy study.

The CDR3 DNA is TGTGCCTGGAGTGTACCAGGGATCGGCCCAGATACGCAGTATTTT. It encodes CAWSVPGIGPDTQYF. This rearrangement joins TRBV30 to TRBJ2-3; D possibly corresponds to TRBD1 (5 bases). Trimming removed 0 bases from V and 4 bases from J, with 14 bases in between. The CDR3 covers 15 residues. Germline CDR1 reads GTSNPN; CDR2 reads SVGIG (reference sequence). Full variable domain (remainder filled in from reference TRBV30 and TRBJ2-3): SQTIHQWPATLVQPVGSPLSLECTVEGTSNPNLYWYRQAAGRGLQLLFYSVGIGQISSEVPQNLSASRPQDRQFILSSKKLLLSDSGFYLCAWSVPGIGPDTQYFGPGTRLTVL.